The 24 T cell receptor beta chains below come from one sample, sequenced in a study of shared clonotypes between healthy human individuals. The data were produced by immunoSEQ multiplex PCR, yet TCRdb's version contains in-frame clones alone and is incomplete. The profile shows about 1.5 million clones, 95% to 99% of them singletons. The sequenced sample consisted of naive CD4+ T cells sorted from blood. The subset denotes: CD45RA+ positively selected. These receptors all come from a man aged 25-45 years in good health.

Comments on this clone: At the DNA level, this CDR3 is encoded by other sequences in the same sample as well. The V call is TRBV28, the J call TRBJ1-5; TRBD1 is a possible D gene (6 bases). The CDR3 runs 13 residues. V lost 11 bases, J lost 0 bases, and 11 bases lay in between. CDR1 is MDHEN, CDR2 SYDVKM, per germline. DNA of the CDR3: TGTGCCTCCGGGGGCTATAGCAATCAGCCCCAGCATTTT. Its protein is CASGGYSNQPQHF.

V and J are TRBV27 and TRBJ1-1; 10 bases match TRBD1. This CDR3 spans 14 amino acids. The V gene's germline CDR1 is MNHEY and CDR2 SMNVEV (reference sequence). Unmatched junction bases numbered 5, after V lost 5 bases and J lost 5 bases. The CDR3 DNA reads as TGTGCCAGCAGTCAGACAGGGGGCAGGACTGAAGCTTTCTTT. Its translation is CASSQTGGRTEAFF.

The genes are TRBV10-3 and TRBJ2-7, with 11 bases identical to TRBD2. Germline CDR1 reads ENHRY; CDR2 reads SYGVKD. The CDR3 length is 16 residues. The junction had 14 bases not matched to a gene; V was cut back by 6 bases and J by 7 bases. DNA of the CDR3: TGTGCCATCAGCCCATTAGGGCTAGCGGGGGGTCGGGAGCAGTACTTC. It encodes CAISPLGLAGGREQYF.

As regards this clone: The identical CDR3 is also encoded by other nucleotide sequences in the sample. The chain is built from TRBV7-9 and TRBJ2-3; a possible D gene is TRBD1 (6 bases). The CDR3 is made up of 14 amino acids. V was cut by 5 bases and J by 6 bases, with 15 bases left in between. Germline CDR1 is SEHNR and CDR2 is FQNEAQ (reference sequence). In DNA, the CDR3 is TGTGCCAGCAGCCTCGATGTGGGGGCGGATACGCAGTATTTT. As protein: CASSLDVGADTQYF.

The chain links TRBV5-8 to TRBJ2-2; D is perhaps TRBD1 or TRBD2 (5 bases each). Trimming took off 0 bases at V and 0 bases at J, with 9 bases between the two ends. This CDR3 contains 16 residues. From germline, CDR1 is SGHTS and CDR2 YDEGEE. CDR3 DNA sequence: TGTGCCAGCAGCTTGGGCCGGGGCCCGAACACCGGGGAGCTGTTTTTT. This translates into CASSLGRGPNTGELFF.

This chain joins TRBV27 and TRBJ1-1, with D maybe TRBD1 (5 bases). Trimming removed 5 bases at V and 0 bases at J, with 10 bases between. This CDR3 has 14 residues. Germline values: CDR1 MNHEY, CDR2 SMNVEV (reference sequence). CDR3 in DNA: TGTGCCAGCAGTCGACAGCCGATGAACACTGAAGCTTTCTTT. It is translated as CASSRQPMNTEAFF.

Of note for this clone: Within the sample, other DNA sequences also encode this same CDR3. The chain has TRBV9 and TRBJ2-7, with D hard to call. The CDR3 totals 14 residues. Germline-derived CDR1 and CDR2 are SGDLS and YYNGEE. The ends were cut back, 0 bases at V and 3 bases at J, with 10 bases in the middle. CDR3 bases: TGTGCCAGCAGCGTAGCCGGGTTGGACTACGAGCAGTACTTC. It codes for CASSVAGLDYEQYF.

The chain employs TRBV7-3 and TRBJ2-1, with 7 positions matching TRBD2. Trimming removed 3 bases from V and 1 base from J; junction bases left unmatched: 9. Germline loops: CDR1 SGHTA, CDR2 FQGTGA. The CDR3 length is 17 residues. The CDR3 sequence is CASSLQPGLRSYNEQFF. CDR3 nucleotide sequence: TGTGCCAGCAGCTTGCAACCGGGACTAAGGTCCTACAATGAGCAGTTCTTC.

The chain joins TRBV5-1 to TRBJ1-4, with 7 bases matching TRBD1. In germline, CDR1 is SGHRS, CDR2 YFSETQ. Losses at the gene ends were 4 bases for V and 7 bases for J; bases not matched to a gene: 7. This CDR3 has 14 residues. The CDR3 region is CASSLTGTAEKLFF. The CDR3, as DNA: TGCGCCAGCAGCCTAACCGGGACAGCTGAAAAACTGTTTTTT.

This clone was counted once. The chain links TRBV9 to TRBJ2-7, with D maybe TRBD2 (5 bases). The CDR3 contains 14 residues. Germline V CDR1 and CDR2: SGDLS, YYNGEE. V lost 2 bases and J 2 bases, leaving 11 bases between the germline ends. CDR3 nucleotide sequence: TGTGCCAGCAGCGTCGACTATGGGACCTACGAGCAGTACTTC. This encodes CASSVDYGTYEQYF. Based on the CDR3 plus reference TRBV9 and TRBJ2-7, the full variable domain is DSGVTQTPKHLITATGQRVTLRCSPRSGDLSVYWYQQSLDQGLQFLIQYYNGEERAKGNILERFSAQQFPDLHSELNLSSLELGDSALYFCASSVDYGTYEQYFGPGTRLTVT.

The V and J genes are TRBV19 and TRBJ2-5, with TRBD2 as a possible D gene (5 bases). Germline CDR1 and CDR2: LNHDA and SQIVND (reference sequence). The CDR3 sequence is 13 residues long. V was clipped by 9 bases and J by 5 bases, with 16 bases between them. The DNA of the CDR3 is TGTGCCAGCATCAGAGGGCCGGGGGAGACCCAGTACTTC. Protein product: CASIRGPGETQYF.

This chain uses TRBV19 with TRBJ2-1, with 10 bases fitting TRBD1. Per germline, CDR1 LNHDA and CDR2 SQIVND (reference sequence). V shed 1 base, J shed 4 bases, and the junction held 1 base outside the gene matches. The CDR3 sequence is 15 residues long. CDR3 loop: CASSIAGQGYNEQFF. The CDR3 region has the DNA TGTGCCAGTAGTATAGCGGGACAGGGGTACAATGAGCAGTTCTTC.

V and J are TRBV5-1 and TRBJ2-3, with 10 bases identical to TRBD2. The CDR3 has 16 residues. V dropped 3 bases and J dropped 3; count of bases not matched to a gene: 7. In germline, CDR1 is SGHRS, CDR2 YFSETQ. This chain's CDR3 is CASSWSAGGLTDTQYF. The DNA for the CDR3 is TGCGCCAGCAGCTGGTCAGCGGGAGGGCTGACAGATACGCAGTATTTT.

The chain couples TRBV19 to TRBJ2-4; 12 bases match TRBD2. Trimming cost V 6 bases and J 9 bases; bases outside gene matches: 0. The CDR3 loop spans 12 amino acids. Germline CDR1 reads LNHDA; CDR2 reads SQIVND (reference sequence). The CDR3 DNA follows: TGTGCCAGTAGGACTAGCGGGGGCATTCAGTACTTC. Translation: CASRTSGGIQYF.

The rearrangement links TRBV11-2 to TRBJ1-4, with TRBD1 matching over 10 bases. V was clipped by 5 bases and J by 8 bases; unmatched bases: 11. This CDR3 is built from 16 residues. Germline V lookup: CDR1 SGHAT, CDR2 FQNNGV. The chain's CDR3 is CASSPVVGTGEEKLFF. CDR3 nucleotide sequence: TGTGCCAGCAGCCCCGTTGTAGGGACAGGGGAGGAAAAACTGTTTTTT.

The rearrangement links TRBV5-1 to TRBJ2-3, with TRBD2 matching over 11 bases. The CDR3 sequence is 17 residues long. Per the germline V gene, CDR1 is SGHRS and CDR2 is YFSETQ. With V trimmed by 0 bases and J by 1 base, 4 bases remained unmatched. In nucleotides, the CDR3 is TGCGCCAGCAGCTTGGCCCCGGGACTAGCGGGCACAGATACGCAGTATTTT. Translation gives CASSLAPGLAGTDTQYF.

CDR3 sequence (DNA): TGTGCCAGCAGCCTCGGTGGGGGTGAGCAGTTCTTC. Translating it yields CASSLGGGEQFF. The V call is TRBV7-8, the J call TRBJ2-1; D assignment may be TRBD1 or TRBD2 (5 bases each). V was trimmed by 5 bases and J by 9 bases, leaving 11 bases between them. The CDR3 runs 12 residues. Germline lookup yields CDR1 SGHVS and CDR2 FQNEAQ.

V usage is TRBV7-8 and J usage is TRBJ1-2; the match to TRBD1 covers 7 bases. Trimming at V came to 4 bases and at J to 13 bases, leaving 18 bases not matched to a gene. The germline CDR1 and CDR2 sequences are SGHVS and FQNEAQ. The CDR3 spans 15 residues. The CDR3 protein is CASSSDSGTASQFTF. In DNA, the CDR3 is TGTGCCAGCAGCTCCGACTCCGGGACAGCCTCTCAATTCACCTTC.

The chain links TRBV9 to TRBJ1-1; tentative D call: TRBD1 (5 bases). V lost 0 bases and J lost 11, with 11 bases in between. The germline V gene encodes CDR1 SGDLS and CDR2 YYNGEE. The CDR3 contains 12 residues. In nucleotides, the CDR3 is TGTGCCAGCAGCGTAGCGGGGTGGGGCGCTTTCTTT. This encodes CASSVAGWGAFF.

J is TRBJ1-5 and V is TRBV5-6; TRBD1 agrees at 8 bases. This CDR3 contains 15 residues. V was clipped by 4 bases and J by 4 bases; unmatched bases: 7. Germline V CDR1 and CDR2: SGHDT, YYEEEE. The CDR3 DNA sequence: TGTGCCAGCAGCGCCCGGGGGACAGGTAATCAGCCCCAGCATTTT. Translated, it gives CASSARGTGNQPQHF. The full variable domain, completed using reference TRBV5-6 and TRBJ1-5, is DAGVTQSPTHLIKTRGQQVTLRCSPKSGHDTVSWYQQALGQGPQFIFQYYEEEERQRGNFPDRFSGHQFPNYSSELNVNALLLGDSALYLCASSARGTGNQPQHFGDGTRLSIL.

The chain employs TRBV19 and TRBJ1-1, with TRBD1 matching over 9 bases. Germline trimming cut 10 bases from V and 1 base from J; bases unmatched to any gene: 10. The length of the CDR3 is 15 residues. The germline CDR1 and CDR2 sequences are LNHDA and SQIVND (reference sequence). The CDR3 is CAITDGGQGNTEAFF. The CDR3 coding sequence is TGTGCCATTACGGATGGGGGACAGGGGAACACTGAAGCTTTCTTT. Combining the CDR3 with reference TRBV19 and TRBJ1-1 gives the whole variable domain DGGITQSPKYLFRKEGQNVTLSCEQNLNHDAMYWYRQDPGQGLRLIYYSQIVNDFQKGDIAEGYSVSREKKESFPLTVTSAQKNPTAFYLCAITDGGQGNTEAFFGQGTRLTVV.

The chain has TRBV2 and TRBJ2-5; 10 bases agree with TRBD2. J lost 3 bases, V lost 6 bases, and 4 bases had no gene match. CDR1 is SNHLY, CDR2 FYNNEI, per germline. This CDR3 has 14 amino acids. The CDR3 spells CASRRTSGKETQYF. DNA of the CDR3: TGTGCCAGCAGAAGGACTAGCGGAAAAGAGACCCAGTACTTC.

The chain has TRBV18 and TRBJ1-1, with TRBD1 identical over 11 bases. The CDR3 has 14 amino acids. Trimming took 5 bases from V and 1 from J; bases not matched to a gene: 0. CDR1 and CDR2 (germline): KGHSH, LQKENI. This CDR3 is CASSGTGGNTEAFF. CDR3 in DNA: TGTGCCAGCTCAGGGACAGGGGGGAACACTGAAGCTTTCTTT.

V usage is TRBV27 and J usage is TRBJ2-1; D is unresolved. The CDR3 loop spans 15 amino acids. Per the germline V gene, CDR1 is MNHEY and CDR2 is SMNVEV (reference sequence). Trimming removed 6 bases from V and 1 base from J, with 13 bases in between. The CDR3 nucleotides are TGTGCCAGCAGGAGAAAGGCTAGTTCCTACAATGAGCAGTTCTTC. Translating gives CASRRKASSYNEQFF.